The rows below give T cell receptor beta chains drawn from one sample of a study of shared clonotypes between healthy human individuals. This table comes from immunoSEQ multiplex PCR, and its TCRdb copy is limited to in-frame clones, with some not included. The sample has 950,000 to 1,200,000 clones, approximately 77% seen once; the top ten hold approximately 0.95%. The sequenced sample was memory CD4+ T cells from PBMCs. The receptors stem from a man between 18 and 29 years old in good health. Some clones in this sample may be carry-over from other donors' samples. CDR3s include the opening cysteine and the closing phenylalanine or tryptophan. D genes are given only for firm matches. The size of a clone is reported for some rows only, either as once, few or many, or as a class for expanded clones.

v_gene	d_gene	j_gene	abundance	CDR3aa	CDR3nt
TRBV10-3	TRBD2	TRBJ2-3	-	CAISEGLADTDTQYF	TGTGCCATCAGTGAGGGACTAGCGGACACAGATACGCAGTATTTT
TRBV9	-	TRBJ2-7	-	CASSVGGGLIYEQYF	TGTGCCAGCAGCGTAGGTGGGGGGCTCATCTACGAGCAGTACTTC
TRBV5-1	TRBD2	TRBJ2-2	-	CASSETPGLAYTGELFF	TGCGCCAGCAGCGAAACACCCGGACTAGCATACACCGGGGAGCTGTTTTTT
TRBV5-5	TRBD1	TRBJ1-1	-	CASSPEAQGAEAFF	TGTGCCAGCAGCCCCGAAGCTCAGGGGGCTGAAGCTTTCTTT
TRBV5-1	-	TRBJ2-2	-	CASSPTVTNTGELFF	TGCGCCAGCAGCCCGACAGTTACGAACACCGGGGAGCTGTTTTTT
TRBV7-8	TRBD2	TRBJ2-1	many	CASSSGLGHNEQFF	TGTGCCAGCAGCTCGGGACTAGGACACAATGAGCAGTTCTTC
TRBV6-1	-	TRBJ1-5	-	CASRLGDGGNQPQHF	TGTGCCAGCAGGTTGGGGGACGGAGGCAATCAGCCCCAGCATTTT
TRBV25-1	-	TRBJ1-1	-	CASSENTEAFF	TGTGCCAGCAGTGAGAACACTGAAGCTTTCTTT
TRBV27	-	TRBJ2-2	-	CASRRSYGTPENTGELFF	TGTGCCAGCAGACGCAGTTACGGGACGCCAGAGAACACCGGGGAGCTGTTTTTT
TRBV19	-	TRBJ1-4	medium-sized	CASTPRRATNEKLFF	TGTGCCAGTACCCCCAGGCGTGCAACTAATGAAAAACTGTTTTTT
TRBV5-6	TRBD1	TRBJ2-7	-	CASSPGQGKYEQYF	TGTGCCAGCAGTCCAGGACAGGGAAAATACGAGCAGTACTTC
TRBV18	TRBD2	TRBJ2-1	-	CASSGLAGGPNEQFF	TGTGCCAGCTCAGGACTAGCGGGAGGGCCAAATGAGCAGTTCTTC
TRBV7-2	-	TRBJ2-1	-	CASSPFIDEQFF	TGTGCCAGCAGCCCGTTCATCGATGAGCAGTTCTTC
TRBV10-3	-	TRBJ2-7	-	CAISESLGGPLVNEQYF	TGTGCCATCAGTGAGTCGTTGGGGGGGCCCCTAGTCAACGAGCAGTACTTC
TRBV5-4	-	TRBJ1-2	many	CASSLISGYTF	TGTGCCAGCAGCTTGATAAGCGGCTACACCTTC
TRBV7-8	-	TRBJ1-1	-	CASSRTLNTEAFF	TGTGCCAGCAGCCGGACCTTGAACACTGAAGCTTTCTTT
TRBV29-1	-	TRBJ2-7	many	CSVAGAEGQSLYEQYF	TGCAGCGTTGCGGGGGCCGAGGGACAGTCTCTGTACGAGCAGTACTTC
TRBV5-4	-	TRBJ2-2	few	CASSLAKTGNTGELFF	TGTGCCAGCAGCTTGGCGAAGACAGGGAACACCGGGGAGCTGTTTTTT
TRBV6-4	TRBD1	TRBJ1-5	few	CASSPGTGGNQPQHF	TGTGCCAGCAGTCCCGGGACAGGGGGCAATCAGCCCCAGCATTTT
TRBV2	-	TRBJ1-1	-	CASSDWYTEAFF	TGTGCCAGCAGTGACTGGTACACTGAAGCTTTCTTT
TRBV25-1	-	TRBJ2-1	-	CASSQGGPSYNEQFF	TGTGCCAGCAGTCAGGGAGGTCCCTCCTACAATGAGCAGTTCTTC
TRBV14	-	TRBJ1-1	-	CASSQPWTLNTEAFF	TGTGCCAGCAGCCAGCCCTGGACTCTGAACACTGAAGCTTTCTTT
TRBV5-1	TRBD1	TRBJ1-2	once	CASGTGQGSVYGYTF	TGCGCCAGCGGGACCGGACAGGGCAGTGTTTATGGCTACACCTTC